The 9 T cell receptor beta chains presented below share a single source sample, sequenced in a study of T cells expressing NK-cell markers. TCRdb re-called the 5' RACE reads, yielding one record per CDR3 amino acid sequence without DNA. In all, the sample yields 300,000 to 450,000 distinct CDR3 sequences. The sequencing input was blood T cells: a sorted CD56 or NKG2C T cell subset, CD4+ or CD8+ T cells, or bulk PBMC T cells (not recorded which). The receptors were gathered from a man aged 18-69 years in good health.

The chain has TRBV20-1 and TRBJ2-3; TCRdb lists TRBD2, though no DNA is available to test this call. This CDR3 is 16 amino acids long. Germline CDR1 reads DFQATT; CDR2 reads SNEGSKA (reference sequence). CDR3 protein: CSARSGRAGRQDTQYF.

V usage is TRBV4-2 and J usage is TRBJ2-3; TCRdb names TRBD2, which stays unverified in the absence of DNA. Germline CDR1 LGHNA, CDR2 YNFKEQ. CDR3 length: 12 amino acids. The CDR3 is CASSPDSDTQYF.

The J gene is TRBJ2-5, the V gene TRBV15; with no DNA, the TCRdb D assignment of TRBD1 cannot be verified. The CDR3 is made up of 15 amino acids. Germline loops: CDR1 LNHNV, CDR2 YYDKDF (reference sequence). This chain's CDR3 is CATSTTRGIQETQYF. The variable domain in full, with the rest retrieved from reference TRBV15 and TRBJ2-5, is DAMVIQNPRYQVTQFGKPVTLSCSQTLNHNVMYWYQQKSSQAPKLLFHYYDKDFNNEADTPDNFQSRRPNTSFCFLDIRSPGLGDTAMYLCATSTTRGIQETQYFGPGTRLLVL.

This chain connects TRBV7-9 to TRBJ2-3; as DNA is missing, the TRBD1 call by TCRdb cannot be tested. Germline-derived CDR1 and CDR2 are SEHNR and FQNEAQ (reference sequence). The CDR3 is 14 residues long. The CDR3 region is CASSSGTSTATQYF.

The chain uses TRBV6-5 and TRBJ2-1; TCRdb names TRBD1, which stays unverified in the absence of DNA. The CDR3 sequence is 15 residues long. CDR1 MNHEY and CDR2 SVGAGI come from the germline V gene. CDR3 loop: CASSYTGSSYNEQFF.

J is TRBJ1-2 and V is TRBV19; checking the TCRdb D call of TRBD1 is not possible without DNA. The CDR3 is 12 amino acids. Germline loops: CDR1 LNHDA, CDR2 SQIVND (reference sequence). CDR3 sequence reads: CAGPGSLDGYTF.

J is TRBJ2-5 and V is TRBV7-6; TCRdb gives TRBD2 as the D gene, but with no DNA this cannot be confirmed. Germline V lookup: CDR1 SGHVS, CDR2 FNYEAQ. The CDR3 loop spans 17 amino acids. The CDR3 is CASSLGGLAGIGETQYF.

The V and J genes are TRBV11-2 and TRBJ1-5. The CDR3 consists of 18 residues. Looked up from germline, CDR1 is SGHAT and CDR2 is FQNNGV. CDR3: CASRPHPGPFDSNQPQHF.

CDR3 sequence reads: CASSPTSGGTYTQYF. The gene calls are TRBV19 and TRBJ2-3; TCRdb names TRBD2, which stays unverified in the absence of DNA. From germline, CDR1 is LNHDA and CDR2 SQIVND (reference sequence). The CDR3 totals 15 residues.